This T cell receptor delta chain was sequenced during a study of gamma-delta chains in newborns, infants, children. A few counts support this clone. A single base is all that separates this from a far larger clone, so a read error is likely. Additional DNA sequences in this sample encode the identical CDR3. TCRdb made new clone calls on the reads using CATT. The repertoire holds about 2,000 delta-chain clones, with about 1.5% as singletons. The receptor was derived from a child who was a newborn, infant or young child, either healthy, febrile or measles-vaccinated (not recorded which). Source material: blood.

The CDR3: CALGELGLVAQLFF. DNA of the CDR3: TGTGCTCTTGGGGAACTCGGTTTGGTGGCACAACTCTTCTTT. J is TRDJ2 and V is TRDV1; no clear D. CDR1 is TSWWSYY and CDR2 is QGS in the germline V gene. The CDR3 runs to 14 residues. The germline V and J ends were trimmed by 0 bases and 8 bases, with 10 bases remaining between them.